The next 6 T cell receptor beta chains were all read from a single sample in a study of identical twins. TCRdb itself ran the 5' RACE reads through MiXCR, one entry per CDR3 protein. Of 1,800,000 or so distinct CDR3 sequences listed, roughly a third are singletons. Material: cord blood. The source is a newborn girl in good health.

V is TRBV18 and J is TRBJ2-1; D is possibly TRBD2 (6 bases). V was clipped by 3 bases and J by 6 bases, with 18 bases between them. The CDR3 runs to 16 residues. Germline V gene sequence: CDR1 KGHSH, CDR2 LQKENI. This CDR3 reads CASSPKLAPELNEQFF. The DNA of the CDR3 is TGTGCCAGCTCACCGAAACTAGCCCCCGAGCTCAATGAGCAGTTCTTC.

The chain is built from TRBV4-2 and TRBJ2-3, with D possibly being TRBD1 (5 bases). From germline, CDR1 is LGHNA and CDR2 YNFKEQ. The ends were cut back, 0 bases at V and 4 bases at J, with 11 bases in the middle. This CDR3 region has 15 residues. The CDR3 nucleotides read TGTGCCAGCAGCCAAGATCTGCCAGGGCCAGATACGCAGTATTTT. Residues: CASSQDLPGPDTQYF.

This clonotype occurred a few times. V gene TRBV28 combines with J gene TRBJ1-3; D uncertain. Trimming left V 8 bases short and J 2 bases short, with 10 bases between. The CDR3 totals 13 residues. Germline lookup yields CDR1 MDHEN and CDR2 SYDVKM. The CDR3 sequence is CASRGSTGNTIYF. CDR3 bases: TGTGCCAGCCGAGGATCCACTGGAAACACCATATATTTT.

This clonotype was seen at least ten times. The rearrangement uses TRBV10-3 and TRBJ2-5; 7 bases are a match to TRBD2. CDR1 ENHRY and CDR2 SYGVKD come from the germline V gene. CDR3 length: 15 amino acids. The J segment lost 5 bases and the V segment lost 0 bases, leaving 6 bases of the junction unmatched. The CDR3 coding sequence is TGTGCCATCAGTGAGTCAAGCGGGAATTGGGAGACCCAGTACTTC. Translating gives CAISESSGNWETQYF.

There are many counts of this clonotype. This chain connects TRBV29-1 to TRBJ1-2; D not certain. Trimming removed 3 bases at V and 7 bases at J, with 6 bases between. The germline V gene encodes CDR1 SQVTM and CDR2 ANQGSEA. The CDR3 length is 10 residues. In nucleotides, the CDR3 is TGCAGCGTTGACATGGGTGGCTACACCTTC. It encodes CSVDMGGYTF.

The J gene is TRBJ2-7, the V gene TRBV28, with unresolved D. Germline CDR1 is MDHEN and CDR2 is SYDVKM. The germline V and J ends were trimmed by 5 bases and 3 bases, with 8 bases remaining between them. The CDR3 has 12 residues. The CDR3 DNA sequence: TGTGCCAGCAGTGTCCTTCGCTACGAGCAGTACTTC. It encodes CASSVLRYEQYF.